This TCR beta chain emerged from a study of blood T cell repertoires in COVID-19. Whole-study context: Specimens from acute and convalescent COVID-19 originated in the United States, Italy and Spain.

V trimming: 3 bases; J trimming: 7 bases; junction bases outside the gene matches: 5. The CDR3 sequence is 15 residues long. Germline lookup yields CDR1 MGHRA and CDR2 YSYEKL. The repertoire was sequenced with immunoSEQ multiplex PCR; TCRdb's copy has only in-frame clones and lacks some. Found here are about 160,000 clones, roughly 80% of them singletons; the top ten hold roughly 3.4%. V gene TRBV4-1 combines with J gene TRBJ1-4, with TRBD1 matching 10 bases. What was sequenced was PBMCs or T cells enriched from blood (not recorded which). The source is a woman in her sixties or seventies who had recovered from COVID-19. The CDR3 region is CASSQPGQGTEKLFF. The CDR3 DNA follows: TGCGCCAGCAGCCAGCCGGGACAGGGGACTGAAAAACTGTTTTTT.